Shown below are 10 T cell receptor beta chains from a single sample sequenced in a study of blood T cells in healthy people across ages. Through a sample-barcoded 5' primer and a J-beta primer mix, a second PCR was run for roughly 7 to 12 cycles. TCRdb re-analysed the 5' RACE reads in MiXCR, keeping a single row per CDR3 protein. Found here are approximately 790,000 distinct CDR3 sequences, around 62% of them singletons; the top ten hold 25% to 30%. Sequenced input: blood. The receptor source for this set is a man under 40 in good health.

This clonotype has only one observation. The chain couples TRBV7-8 to TRBJ2-5, with TRBD2 matching over 9 bases. The CDR3 is 17 residues long. The V gene's germline CDR1 is SGHVS and CDR2 FQNEAQ. V gave up 0 bases and J gave up 4 bases; unmatched junction bases: 9. CDR3 DNA: TGTGCCAGCAGCTTAGCGAAGGTAGCGGGGGTTTCAGAGACCCAGTACTTC. Translated, it gives CASSLAKVAGVSETQYF.

This sequence joins TRBV5-6 and TRBJ1-5; D might be TRBD1 (6 bases). Germline CDR1 and CDR2: SGHDT and YYEEEE. V was trimmed by 3 bases and J by 0 bases, leaving 19 bases between them. There are 18 residues in the CDR3. CDR3 sequence: CASSSSTGTPYSNQPQHF. The DNA for the CDR3 is TGTGCCAGCAGCTCTTCTACCGGGACACCTTATAGCAATCAGCCCCAGCATTTT.

This clonotype has just a few counts. CDR3 protein: CASSPLRDSIYTF. The CDR3 DNA is TGTGCCAGCAGTCCACTTCGGGACAGTATTTACACCTTC. The rearrangement links TRBV12-3 or TRBV12-4 to TRBJ1-2; 7 bases fit TRBD1. The J segment lost 11 bases and the V segment lost 5 bases, leaving 11 bases of the junction unmatched. This CDR3 has 13 amino acids.

V usage is TRBV27 and J usage is TRBJ2-1; unclear D gene. The CDR3 is 13 residues long. Germline V lookup: CDR1 MNHEY, CDR2 SMNVEV (reference sequence). V dropped 10 bases and J dropped 6 bases, with 16 bases sitting between them. The CDR3 is CATGKSPSNEQFF. The CDR3 coding sequence is TGTGCCACCGGTAAAAGCCCCTCCAATGAGCAGTTCTTC.

The V and J genes are TRBV21-1 and TRBJ2-1; the D call in the table, TRBD1, was not verified against the DNA. TRBV21-1 is designated a pseudogene. This CDR3 region has 13 residues. The CDR3 reads CASSQDRGSEQFF. Here the CDR3 DNA reads TGTGCCAGCAGCCAGGACAGGGGTTCTGAGCAGTTCTTC.

This rearrangement joins TRBV24-1 to TRBJ2-7; 9 positions agree with TRBD1. Per the germline V gene, CDR1 is KGHDR and CDR2 is SFDVKD. The CDR3 is 15 residues long. V was clipped by 3 bases and J by 1 base; unmatched bases: 3. The CDR3 region has the DNA TGTGCCACCAGTGATCCGGGACAGGGATCCTACGAGCAGTACTTC. It encodes CATSDPGQGSYEQYF.

The chain couples TRBV7-2 to TRBJ2-2; D call uncertain. CDR1 is SGHTA, CDR2 FQGNSA, per germline. Trimming shortened V by 4 bases and J by 2 bases, and 11 bases separated the two germline ends. This CDR3 is 15 amino acids long. Here the CDR3 DNA reads TGTGCCAGCAGCTCGCCCCCCTTAAACACCGGGGAGCTGTTTTTT. Translated, it gives CASSSPPLNTGELFF.

The V gene is TRBV6-2 or TRBV6-3, the J gene TRBJ2-3; 12 nucleotides align to TRBD2. Trimming took 4 bases from V and 0 from J; bases not matched to a gene: 5. Germline V gene data show CDR1 as MNHEY and CDR2 as SVGEGT. This CDR3 comprises 17 residues. As DNA, the CDR3 is TGTGCCAGCAGTTTGTGGACTAGCGGGGCTAGCACAGATACGCAGTATTTT. This gives the protein CASSLWTSGASTDTQYF.

The V gene is TRBV5-1, the J gene TRBJ2-4, with D perhaps matching TRBD1 or TRBD2 (5 bases each). The CDR3 consists of 16 residues. The V gene lost 1 base and the J gene lost 3 bases, with 14 bases spanning the gap. CDR1 SGHRS and CDR2 YFSETQ come from the germline V gene. In DNA form, the CDR3 reads TGCGCCAGCAGCTTGAGGCAGGGACGGGGCAAAAACATTCAGTACTTC. Its protein product is CASSLRQGRGKNIQYF.

This clonotype was detected a few times. V and J are TRBV12-3 or TRBV12-4 and TRBJ2-5; D call uncertain. The CDR3 covers 14 residues. V was clipped by 2 bases and J by 0 bases, with 7 bases between them. The CDR3 loop is CASSLSWDQETQYF. The CDR3 DNA reads as TGTGCCAGCAGTTTATCGTGGGACCAAGAGACCCAGTACTTC.